This TCR beta chain was documented in a study of long-term antiretroviral therapy in people with HIV. V was clipped by 3 bases and J by 5 bases; unmatched bases: 10. Per germline, CDR1 GTSNPN and CDR2 SVGIG (reference sequence). This CDR3 is 14 amino acids long. Run at survey level, the immunoSEQ assay was version v3.0. TCRdb keeps only in-frame clones here, not all; method: immunoSEQ multiplex PCR. The sample records about 9,000 clones, roughly 84% being singletons. Sequences were derived from unsorted PBMCs, sampled 0.3 years before starting antiretroviral therapy. This chain connects TRBV30 to TRBJ2-7; 7 bases agree with TRBD1. This clonotype was sampled from a man younger than 45 with HIV. The CDR3 bases are TGTGCCTGGAGCAGAGGGGGCCCGGGGCACGAGCAGTACTTC. Translated, it gives CAWSRGGPGHEQYF.